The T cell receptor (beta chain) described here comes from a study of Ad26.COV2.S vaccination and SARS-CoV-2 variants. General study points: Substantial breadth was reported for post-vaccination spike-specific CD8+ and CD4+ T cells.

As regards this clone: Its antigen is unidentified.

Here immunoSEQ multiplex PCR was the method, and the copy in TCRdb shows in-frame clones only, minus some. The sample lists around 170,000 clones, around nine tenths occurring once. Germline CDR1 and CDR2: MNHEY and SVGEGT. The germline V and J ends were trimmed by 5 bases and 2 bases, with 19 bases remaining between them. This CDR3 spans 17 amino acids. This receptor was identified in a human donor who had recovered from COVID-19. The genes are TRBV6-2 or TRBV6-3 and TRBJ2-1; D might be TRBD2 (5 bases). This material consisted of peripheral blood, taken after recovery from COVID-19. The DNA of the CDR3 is TGTGCCAGCAGTGGCCCCAGACTTACGGGGACCTACAATGAGCAGTTCTTC. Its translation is CASSGPRLTGTYNEQFF.